These 26 T cell receptor beta chains came from one sample sequenced in a study of blood T cell repertoires in COVID-19. The method was immunoSEQ multiplex PCR; TCRdb's version includes in-frame clones alone and lacks a portion of them. Of about 140,000 clones listed, approximately 85% are singletons. Input material: PBMCs or T cells enriched from blood (not recorded which). All receptors come from a woman aged 50 to 65 with acute COVID-19.

Details on this clone: The germline gene is not matched at one end of the junction; a read error may be the cause. This rearrangement joins TRBV2 to TRBJ2-7, with 10 bases lining up with TRBD1. The germline gives CDR1 SNHLY, CDR2 FYNNEI. The CDR3 is 12 residues long. For the CDR3, the DNA is TGTGCCAGCAAGATTGACAGGGGGCGGTTTCACTTC. Translation gives CASKIDRGRFHF.

This chain uses TRBV6-2 or TRBV6-3 with TRBJ1-4, with D tentatively TRBD1 (6 bases). Germline CDR1 reads MNHEY; CDR2 reads SVGEGT. CDR3 length equals 14 residues. The V end lost 4 bases, the J end lost 5 bases, and 11 bases lay between the germline ends. This CDR3 is CASSFQGINEKLFF. For the CDR3, the DNA is TGTGCCAGCAGTTTCCAGGGGATAAATGAAAAACTGTTTTTT.

The CDR3 here is CASSLRAGLPHEQFF. CDR3 DNA sequence: TGTGCCAGCAGCTTAAGGGCGGGACTGCCCCATGAGCAGTTCTTC. The gene calls are TRBV3-1 (or the pseudogene TRBV3-2) and TRBJ2-1; possible D gene TRBD2, 6 bases. V was shortened by 5 bases and J by 8 bases, with 19 bases between the two germline ends. This CDR3 has 15 amino acids. CDR1 and CDR2 from the germline V gene are LGHDT and YNNKEL (reference sequence).

The chain recombines TRBV9 with TRBJ1-1; 9 nucleotides match TRBD1. This CDR3 spans 15 amino acids. In germline, CDR1 is SGDLS, CDR2 YYNGEE. With 0 bases clipped from V and 4 bases from J, the junction kept 4 bases outside the gene matches. In nucleotides, the CDR3 is TGTGCCAGCAGCGTAGGAGGACAGGGGTCCACTGAAGCTTTCTTT. The encoded protein is CASSVGGQGSTEAFF.

The genes are TRBV29-1 and TRBJ2-2; 8 positions agree with TRBD1. Unmatched junction bases numbered 6, after V lost 4 bases and J lost 2 bases. CDR1 is SQVTM and CDR2 is ANQGSEA in the germline V gene. This CDR3 region has 15 residues. CDR3 sequence reads: CSVVGQGANTGELFF. Here the CDR3 DNA reads TGCAGCGTTGTGGGGCAGGGGGCAAACACCGGGGAGCTGTTTTTT.

This chain joins TRBV5-1 and TRBJ2-5; tentatively, D is TRBD1 (5 bases). Per germline, CDR1 SGHRS and CDR2 YFSETQ. CDR3 length: 11 amino acids. With 6 bases removed from V and 3 bases from J, the gap between germline ends came to 6 bases. Written as DNA, the CDR3 is TGCGCCAGCATACAGGAAGAGACCCAGTACTTC. Its protein is CASIQEETQYF. The complete variable domain, with remaining parts taken from reference TRBV5-1 and TRBJ2-5, reads KAGVTQTPRYLIKTRGQQVTLSCSPISGHRSVSWYQQTPGQGLQFLFEYFSETQRNKGNFPGRFSGRQFSNSRSEMNVSTLELGDSALYLCASIQEETQYFGPGTRLLVL.

The chain uses TRBV5-5 and TRBJ2-7, with a weak D call TRBD2 (5 bases). Germline V lookup: CDR1 SGHKS, CDR2 YYEKEE (reference sequence). The CDR3 is 15 amino acids. The germline V and J ends were trimmed by 0 bases and 2 bases, with 12 bases remaining between them. CDR3 nucleotide sequence: TGTGCCAGCAGCTTGGCCCGGAGGACCCCCTACGAGCAGTACTTC. Protein product: CASSLARRTPYEQYF. Drawing the rest from reference TRBV5-5 and TRBJ2-7, the complete variable domain is DAGVTQSPTHLIKTRGQQVTLRCSPISGHKSVSWYQQVLGQGPQFIFQYYEKEERGRGNFPDRFSARQFPNYSSELNVNALLLGDSALYLCASSLARRTPYEQYFGPGTRLTVT.

A single count supports this clone. V and J are TRBV29-1 and TRBJ1-1; the match to TRBD1 covers 7 bases. The CDR3 extends over 13 amino acids. V was clipped by 5 bases and J by 0 bases; unmatched bases: 3. The germline V gene encodes CDR1 SQVTM and CDR2 ANQGSEA. Here the CDR3 DNA reads TGCAGCGTTTCGACAGGGTTGAACACTGAAGCTTTCTTT. It codes for CSVSTGLNTEAFF.

The V call is TRBV6-1, the J call TRBJ1-2; 7 bases map to TRBD1. The CDR3 sequence is 13 residues long. V dropped 3 bases and J dropped 6; count of bases not matched to a gene: 4. The germline V gene encodes CDR1 MNHNS and CDR2 SASEGT. The CDR3 sequence is CASSEVGQDGYTF. The DNA for the CDR3 is TGTGCCAGCAGTGAGGTAGGACAGGATGGCTACACCTTC.

The chain links TRBV20-1 to TRBJ2-1, with TRBD2 identical over 16 bases. CDR3 size: 15 residues. With V trimmed by 3 bases and J by 9 bases, 5 bases remained unmatched. In germline, CDR1 is DFQATT, CDR2 SNEGSKA (reference sequence). CDR3 sequence: CSASRGLAGGGEQFF. CDR3 DNA: TGCAGTGCTAGTCGGGGACTAGCGGGAGGGGGTGAGCAGTTCTTC.

The V call is TRBV4-1, the J call TRBJ2-1, with 8 positions matching TRBD2. Looked up from germline, CDR1 is MGHRA and CDR2 is YSYEKL. CDR3 size: 16 residues. J was trimmed by 5 bases and V by 3 bases; bases with no gene match: 9. The CDR3 spells CASSHIQRGTNNEQFF. The CDR3 DNA is TGCGCCAGCAGCCACATACAGCGGGGGACTAACAATGAGCAGTTCTTC.

In its sample, this clone was seen once. This rearrangement joins TRBV21-1 to TRBJ2-5; the table calls TRBD1, which could not be checked here. TRBV21-1 is termed a pseudogene. The CDR3 is made up of 18 amino acids. As DNA, the CDR3 is TGTGCCAGCAGCAAAGTTCCGAGACTAGCAGGGGGCCTTGAGACCCAGTACTTC. This sequence encodes CASSKVPRLAGGLETQYF.

This chain uses TRBV11-2 with TRBJ2-2; 9 nucleotides align to TRBD1. Trimming at V came to 1 base and at J to 5 bases, leaving 11 bases not matched to a gene. The CDR3 length is 18 residues. Germline V lookup: CDR1 SGHAT, CDR2 FQNNGV. CDR3 coding DNA: TGTGCCAGCAGCTTAGTCAAAACGACAGGGGGTCGAACCGGGGAGCTGTTTTTT. Translating it yields CASSLVKTTGGRTGELFF.

V gene TRBV29-1 combines with J gene TRBJ2-3; TRBD2 aligns across 13 bases. The CDR3 sequence is 15 residues long. V lost 5 bases and J lost 7; bases outside the gene matches: 9. Germline-derived CDR1 and CDR2 are SQVTM and ANQGSEA. CDR3 nucleotides: TGCAGCGTTCCCTCAACTAGCGGGAGGGCCCATACGCAGTATTTT. This encodes CSVPSTSGRAHTQYF.

The chain recombines TRBV30 with TRBJ2-1; tentatively, D is TRBD1 (5 bases). V was pared by 3 bases and J by 4 bases, with 13 bases between. CDR1 GTSNPN and CDR2 SVGIG come from the germline V gene (reference sequence). CDR3 length: 14 residues. CDR3 region: CAWRALDSYNEQFF. CDR3 coding DNA: TGTGCCTGGAGAGCTCTCGACAGTTACAATGAGCAGTTCTTC.

The rearrangement links TRBV7-6 to TRBJ1-4; D perhaps matches TRBD1 (6 bases). V lost 6 bases and J 2 bases, leaving 13 bases between the germline ends. CDR1 is SGHVS, CDR2 FNYEAQ, per germline. This CDR3 spans 15 amino acids. CDR3 amino acids: CASSYTGPTNEKLFF. Written as DNA, the CDR3 is TGTGCCAGCAGTTATACAGGGCCTACTAATGAAAAACTGTTTTTT.

The CDR3 DNA reads as TGTGCCAGCTCGGAAGCTAGCGGGAGACTTTCAGAGACCCAGTACTTC. This codes for CASSEASGRLSETQYF. The gene calls are TRBV18 and TRBJ2-5; 10 bases are a match to TRBD2. Germline V CDR1 and CDR2: KGHSH, LQKENI. V lost 6 bases and J lost 4; bases outside the gene matches: 11. CDR3 length: 16 amino acids.

This clone was detected only a few times. The rearrangement uses TRBV5-6 and TRBJ2-7; D remains ambiguous. The CDR3 spans 12 residues. Germline lookup yields CDR1 SGHDT and CDR2 YYEEEE. V was trimmed by 1 base and J by 3 bases, leaving 5 bases between them. CDR3 sequence: CASSLFNYEQYF. In nucleotides, the CDR3 is TGTGCCAGCAGCTTGTTTAACTACGAGCAGTACTTC.

This chain joins TRBV19 and TRBJ2-3; 9 nucleotides agree with TRBD2. The length of the CDR3 is 15 residues. Trimming took 6 bases from V and 5 from J; bases not matched to a gene: 9. The germline CDR1 and CDR2 sequences are LNHDA and SQIVND (reference sequence). CDR3 sequence (DNA): TGTGCCAGTAGGAACTTAGCGGGAGCGAAAGATACGCAGTATTTT. Translation gives CASRNLAGAKDTQYF.

The chain combines TRBV5-6 with TRBJ1-2; D may be TRBD1 (6 bases). Germline CDR1 and CDR2: SGHDT and YYEEEE. V was cut by 0 bases and J by 4 bases, with 13 bases left in between. The length of the CDR3 is 15 residues. CDR3 DNA: TGTGCCAGCAGCTTGGTGGGGGGGCGCAGCTATGGCTACACCTTC. This translates into CASSLVGGRSYGYTF.

This sequence joins TRBV3-1 (or the pseudogene TRBV3-2) and TRBJ1-2, with D possibly matching TRBD1 (5 bases). CDR1 and CDR2 from the germline V gene are LGHDT and YNNKEL (reference sequence). The V end was cut by 0 bases, the J end by 1 base, with 12 bases between. This CDR3 is 16 amino acids long. DNA for the CDR3: TGTGCCAGCAGCCAAGATAGGGGACTTAATAACTATGGCTACACCTTC. Translation gives CASSQDRGLNNYGYTF.

The rearrangement uses TRBV24-1 and TRBJ2-3; TRBD1 agrees at 8 bases. The CDR3 length is 14 residues. V lost 10 bases, J lost 3 bases, and 8 bases stayed unmatched. Germline CDR1 reads KGHDR; CDR2 reads SFDVKD. The chain's CDR3 is CATGQGGSTDTQYF. CDR3 in DNA: TGTGCCACTGGACAGGGTGGTTCGACAGATACGCAGTATTTT.

CDR3 sequence (DNA): TGTGCCAGCAGCTTAGGGGGACAGTACGAAAAACTGTTTTTT. Its translation is CASSLGGQYEKLFF. The chain combines TRBV5-8 with TRBJ1-4; 7 bases align to TRBD1. Trimming took 2 bases from V and 8 from J; bases not matched to a gene: 6. Germline V CDR1 and CDR2: SGHTS, YDEGEE. The CDR3 is 14 amino acids.

The chain joins TRBV20-1 to TRBJ1-2; D unclear. The germline V gene has CDR1 DFQATT and CDR2 SNEGSKA (reference sequence). Trimming took off 6 bases at V and 9 bases at J, with 14 bases between the two ends. CDR3 length: 11 residues. CDR3 bases: TGCAGTGCCCCGGTTCGGGTCAGCTACACCTTC. This encodes CSAPVRVSYTF.

This chain's CDR3 is CASSEGGQYNEQFF. The DNA of the CDR3 is TGCGCCAGCAGTGAAGGGGGACAGTACAATGAGCAGTTCTTC. V is TRBV10-1 and J is TRBJ2-1, with TRBD1 matching over 7 bases. J lost 4 bases, V lost 3 bases, and 3 bases had no gene match. This CDR3 contains 14 residues. Germline CDR1 reads WNHNN; CDR2 reads SYGVQD (reference sequence).

J is TRBJ2-3 and V is TRBV10-3; the D is unclear. The CDR3 length is 15 residues. Germline CDR1 and CDR2: ENHRY and SYGVKD. Trimming took off 3 bases at V and 0 bases at J, with 10 bases between the two ends. CDR3 DNA sequence: TGTGCCATCAGTGATGAGGTCCGAAGCACAGATACGCAGTATTTT. Protein product: CAISDEVRSTDTQYF.